The sequence of this TCR beta chain was determined in a study of Graves' ophthalmopathy and Graves' hyperthyroidism. About the research overall: The stable label applied to hyperthyroidism with no ophthalmopathy within 18 months of follow-up.

The TCR beta CDR3 regions underwent amplification from RNA transcripts. Second-round multiplex PCR followed a first-round RT-PCR using HTBI primers. TCRdb reprocessed the multiplex PCR reads with MiXCR, giving one entry per CDR3 protein. Of over a million distinct CDR3 sequences listed, about 40% are singletons. Among the exclusions were patients with other autoimmune diseases, uncontrolled infections, pregnancy or lactation. Points from the study as a whole: Ophthalmopathy progression was predicted by the model at less than 71% sensitivity and 72.22% specificity. The authors also found most expanded thyroid clonotypes above 0.001 frequency in blood.

Germline CDR1 WSHSY, CDR2 SAAADI. This CDR3 is built from 14 residues. The ends were cut back, 2 bases at V and 0 bases at J, with 5 bases in the middle. At least ten counts were recorded for this clonotype. No antigen is known for it. The chain combines TRBV10-2 with TRBJ1-5; D call uncertain. This sequence was found in an adult man with Graves' hyperthyroidism. Input material: peripheral blood or thyroid tissue (not recorded which). CDR3 residues: CASSEVDSNQPQHF. The CDR3 region has the DNA TGCGCCAGCAGTGAGGTAGATAGCAATCAGCCCCAGCATTTT.